These 27 T cell receptor beta chains came from one sample sequenced in a study of OX40 agonist ivuxolimab in advanced cancers. Sequenced by immunoSEQ multiplex PCR; TCRdb stores in-frame clones only, minus some. The sample lists approximately 130,000 clones, about 92% occurring once. The sequencing used CD4+ or CD8+ T cells sorted from blood, collected in a trial of the OX40 agonist ivuxolimab. The receptor set was obtained from an adult with an advanced solid tumor such as melanoma, head and neck, liver or kidney cancer.

The J gene is TRBJ2-7, the V gene TRBV5-4; 14 bases line up with TRBD2. Germline loops: CDR1 SGHNT, CDR2 YYREEE (reference sequence). CDR3 length: 16 residues. V lost 4 bases, J lost 2 bases, and 5 bases stayed unmatched. CDR3 DNA: TGTGCCAGCAGCAGGGGACTAGCGGGAGTCCCCTACGAGCAGTACTTC. It codes for CASSRGLAGVPYEQYF.

V and J are TRBV7-2 and TRBJ1-2, with TRBD1 identical over 7 bases. The germline V gene has CDR1 SGHTA and CDR2 FQGNSA. There are 14 residues in the CDR3. V lost 0 bases and J lost 5; bases outside the gene matches: 3. The CDR3 reads CASSLAPRGYGYTF. CDR3 nucleotides: TGTGCCAGCAGCTTAGCACCCAGGGGGTATGGCTACACCTTC.

J is TRBJ2-7 and V is TRBV7-3, with TRBD2 matching 8 bases. The CDR3 totals 15 residues. Germline V gene sequence: CDR1 SGHTA, CDR2 FQGTGA. Unmatched junction bases numbered 3, after V lost 2 bases and J lost 0 bases. The CDR3, as DNA: TGTGCCAGCAGCTTATCCGGGACTAGCTCCTACGAGCAGTACTTC. This gives the protein CASSLSGTSSYEQYF.

The chain couples TRBV4-1 to TRBJ1-4; D gene uncertain. Germline V CDR1 and CDR2: MGHRA, YSYEKL. Trimming cost V 4 bases and J 10 bases, with 16 bases left between them. This CDR3 is 14 amino acids long. CDR3 loop: CASSPGEQAGKLFF. Written as DNA, the CDR3 is TGCGCCAGCAGCCCCGGGGAGCAGGCAGGAAAACTGTTTTTT.

The chain is built from TRBV5-5 and TRBJ1-4, with a tentative D call TRBD1 (5 bases). V lost 1 base and J lost 7, with 14 bases in between. The CDR3 totals 15 residues. Germline loops: CDR1 SGHKS, CDR2 YYEKEE (reference sequence). As DNA, the CDR3 is TGTGCCAGCAGCTTGTATAGGGGTCGGGGTGAAAAACTGTTTTTT. Protein sequence: CASSLYRGRGEKLFF.

The rearrangement joins TRBV25-1 to TRBJ1-2; the D is unclear. The CDR3 is 12 residues long. Trimming took 6 bases from V and 8 from J, leaving 13 bases between them. Germline-derived CDR1 and CDR2 are MGHDK and SYGVNS. The DNA of the CDR3 is TGTGCCAGCAGGGACGGTCCTGGGGGCTACACCTTC. This translates into CASRDGPGGYTF.

The chain couples TRBV7-2 to TRBJ1-1; tentatively, D is TRBD1 (5 bases). Germline CDR1 and CDR2: SGHTA and FQGNSA. The CDR3 spans 14 residues. Deletions cut 2 bases from V and 6 bases from J, with 13 bases between. The CDR3 nucleotides read TGTGCCAGCAGCTTATCCCAGGGTAGTGCTGAAGCTTTCTTT. Translating it yields CASSLSQGSAEAFF.

The chain has TRBV30 and TRBJ1-1; unclear D gene. Germline CDR1 reads GTSNPN; CDR2 reads SVGIG (reference sequence). V was clipped by 5 bases and J by 6 bases, with 10 bases between them. This CDR3 comprises 11 residues. Written as DNA, the CDR3 is TGTGCCTGGGGGTGGAGTTCTGAAGCTTTCTTT. Translated: CAWGWSSEAFF.

V and J are TRBV5-1 and TRBJ1-2; D is unclear. The V end lost 0 bases, the J end lost 0 bases, and 6 bases lay between the germline ends. The CDR3 is 14 residues long. In germline, CDR1 is SGHRS, CDR2 YFSETQ. The CDR3 DNA reads TGCGCCAGCAGCTTGGCCCCATCTAACTATGGCTACACCTTC. Translated, it gives CASSLAPSNYGYTF.

This clone showed up just once. The gene calls are TRBV7-2 and TRBJ1-5, with D possibly matching TRBD1 (6 bases). Germline values: CDR1 SGHTA, CDR2 FQGNSA. Trimming left V 5 bases short and J 7 bases short, with 21 bases between. The CDR3 extends over 16 amino acids. CDR3 in amino acids: CASSPRYLGGRQPQHF. The CDR3 coding sequence is TGTGCCAGCAGCCCTAGGTACCTAGGGGGTAGGCAGCCCCAGCATTTT.

This sequence joins TRBV6-5 and TRBJ1-6, with a weak D call TRBD1 (5 bases). This CDR3 spans 14 amino acids. V was pared by 7 bases and J by 7 bases, with 14 bases between. Germline CDR1 reads MNHEY; CDR2 reads SVGAGI. The CDR3 DNA is TGTGCCAGCAAAGAGGGGAAGACGAATTCACCCCTCCACTTT. Translation gives CASKEGKTNSPLHF.

This clone has only one observation. This chain uses TRBV7-2 with TRBJ1-2, with D hard to call. CDR1 is SGHTA, CDR2 FQGNSA, per germline. The CDR3 extends over 12 amino acids. The V and J ends lost 4 bases and 4 bases respectively, with 7 bases between them. CDR3 DNA sequence: TGTGCCAGCAGCTCCCGTTCCTATGGCTACACCTTC. It is translated as CASSSRSYGYTF.

This rearrangement joins TRBV7-3 to TRBJ2-3; D is unclear. In germline, CDR1 is SGHTA, CDR2 FQGTGA. The CDR3 contains 14 residues. V lost 4 bases to trimming and J lost 0 bases, with 8 bases between them. The CDR3, as DNA: TGTGCCAGCAGCTATCATACTAGCACAGATACGCAGTATTTT. This sequence encodes CASSYHTSTDTQYF. Full variable domain (missing parts from reference TRBV7-3 and TRBJ2-3): GAGVSQTPSNKVTEKGKYVELRCDPISGHTALYWYRQSLGQGPEFLIYFQGTGAADDSGLPNDRFFAVRPEGSVSTLKIQRTERGDSAVYLCASSYHTSTDTQYFGPGTRLTVL.

V is TRBV7-2 and J is TRBJ2-7; the D call may be TRBD1 or TRBD2 (7 bases each). Germline values: CDR1 SGHTA, CDR2 FQGNSA. The CDR3 contains 14 residues. Between the trimmed V and J ends, which lost 5 bases and 2 bases, there was a span of 13 bases. CDR3 sequence reads: CASSPRGGPYEQYF. CDR3 bases: TGTGCCAGCAGCCCCAGGGGGGGTCCCTACGAGCAGTACTTC.

The V call is TRBV19, the J call TRBJ2-5, with D possibly being TRBD2 (6 bases). The V and J ends lost 2 bases and 3 bases respectively, with 10 bases between them. CDR3 size: 14 residues. Germline CDR1 is LNHDA and CDR2 is SQIVND (reference sequence). The DNA for the CDR3 is TGTGCCAGTAGTATACGGGACTGGGAAGAGACCCAGTACTTC. Its translation is CASSIRDWEETQYF.

The V gene is TRBV7-2, the J gene TRBJ2-1; possible D gene TRBD2, 5 bases. There are 17 residues in the CDR3. V was clipped by 5 bases and J by 0 bases, with 17 bases between them. Germline values: CDR1 SGHTA, CDR2 FQGNSA. The CDR3 DNA is TGTGCCAGCAGCGTTCGGTCCCTAGCCGACTCCTACAATGAGCAGTTCTTC. Translated, it gives CASSVRSLADSYNEQFF. Using reference TRBV7-2 and TRBJ2-1 for the parts outside the CDR3, the full variable domain is GAGVSQSPSNKVTEKGKDVELRCDPISGHTALYWYRQSLGQGLEFLIYFQGNSAPDKSGLPSDRFSAERTGGSVSTLTIQRTQQEDSAVYLCASSVRSLADSYNEQFFGPGTRLTVL.

V is TRBV6-5 and J is TRBJ2-7; TRBD1 matches at 7 bases. Germline V lookup: CDR1 MNHEY, CDR2 SVGAGI. This CDR3 comprises 14 residues. The V gene end was trimmed by 5 bases and the J gene end by 2 bases; junction bases not matched to a gene: 6. The CDR3 sequence is CASSGQVAPYEQYF. DNA of the CDR3: TGTGCCAGCAGTGGACAGGTTGCCCCCTACGAGCAGTACTTC.

The chain combines TRBV18 with TRBJ1-1, with a possible D match to TRBD1 (6 bases). Trimming took 3 bases from V and 11 from J, leaving 16 bases between them. There are 13 residues in the CDR3. In germline, CDR1 is KGHSH, CDR2 LQKENI. CDR3 bases: TGTGCCAGCTCACCGGGGGCCGCGACGAAGGCTTTCTTT. It specifies CASSPGAATKAFF.

The chain links TRBV6-6 to TRBJ2-3, with D possibly being TRBD2 (6 bases). The CDR3 has 15 residues. Trimming left V 0 bases short and J 0 bases short, with 7 bases between. Germline CDR1 reads MNHNY; CDR2 reads SVGAGI (reference sequence). The CDR3 DNA sequence: TGTGCCAGCAGTTACTCGGGACTTAGCACAGATACGCAGTATTTT. Translated, it gives CASSYSGLSTDTQYF.

This clone was seen a single time. The CDR3 nucleotides read TGTGCCAGCTGTCAAAGCCCGGGCGTCTACGAGCAGTACTTC. Its translation is CASCQSPGVYEQYF. The rearrangement uses TRBV28 and TRBJ2-7, with unresolved D. Germline V gene data show CDR1 as MDHEN and CDR2 as SYDVKM. The V gene lost 8 bases and the J gene lost 3 bases, with 17 bases spanning the gap. The CDR3 spans 14 residues.

The CDR3 loop is CASSHGTGASNQPQHF. The CDR3 coding sequence is TGTGCCAGCTCACACGGGACGGGAGCTAGCAATCAGCCCCAGCATTTT. This sequence joins TRBV18 and TRBJ1-5; a weak D match, TRBD1 (5 bases). CDR3 length equals 16 residues. Germline lookup yields CDR1 KGHSH and CDR2 LQKENI. V lost 4 bases and J 0 bases, leaving 13 bases between the germline ends.

V gene TRBV19 combines with J gene TRBJ1-2; D may be TRBD1 (6 bases). The CDR3 has 13 amino acids. V lost 5 bases and J lost 8, with 15 bases in between. The germline V gene has CDR1 LNHDA and CDR2 SQIVND (reference sequence). The CDR3 bases are TGTGCCAGTAGTGTCTCAGGGGTTCGGGGCTACACCTTC. This translates into CASSVSGVRGYTF. Drawing the rest from reference TRBV19 and TRBJ1-2, the complete variable domain is DGGITQSPKYLFRKEGQNVTLSCEQNLNHDAMYWYRQDPGQGLRLIYYSQIVNDFQKGDIAEGYSVSREKKESFPLTVTSAQKNPTAFYLCASSVSGVRGYTFGSGTRLTVV.

The chain links TRBV6-1 to TRBJ2-2, with D possibly being TRBD1 or TRBD2 (6 bases each). V lost 6 bases and J lost 3, with 11 bases in between. Germline loops: CDR1 MNHNS, CDR2 SASEGT. The CDR3 contains 14 residues. CDR3 bases: TGTGCCAGCAGGCGGGACACGTACACCGGGGAGCTGTTTTTT. Its translation: CASRRDTYTGELFF.

This chain joins TRBV6-5 and TRBJ2-7, with unresolved D. V gave up 8 bases and J gave up 2 bases, with 16 bases separating them. The germline gives CDR1 MNHEY, CDR2 SVGAGI. The CDR3 spans 14 residues. CDR3 region: CASSHTPKTYEQYF. The CDR3, as DNA: TGTGCCAGCTCCCATACCCCGAAAACCTACGAGCAGTACTTC.

The chain carries TRBV28 and TRBJ2-1; 9 bases align to TRBD1. The junction had 4 bases not matched to a gene; V was cut back by 4 bases and J by 6 bases. The germline V gene has CDR1 MDHEN and CDR2 SYDVKM. The CDR3 covers 14 residues. For the CDR3, the DNA is TGTGCCAGCAGTTCAGGGACAGGGCGCAATGAGCAGTTCTTC. Protein product: CASSSGTGRNEQFF.

This sequence joins TRBV27 and TRBJ1-1; D uncertain. V lost 1 base and J 4 bases, leaving 7 bases between the germline ends. This CDR3 comprises 13 residues. Germline assignment: CDR1 MNHEY and CDR2 SMNVEV (reference sequence). CDR3 nucleotides: TGTGCCAGCAGTTTATTACCCAGCACTGAAGCTTTCTTT. This encodes CASSLLPSTEAFF.

This chain uses TRBV5-6 with TRBJ1-5; a weak D match, TRBD1 (6 bases). Trimming left V 4 bases short and J 5 bases short, with 13 bases between. The CDR3 totals 14 residues. Per germline, CDR1 SGHDT and CDR2 YYEEEE. The CDR3 sequence: CASSLGQNDQPQHF. The CDR3 region has the DNA TGTGCCAGCAGCCTAGGACAGAATGATCAGCCCCAGCATTTT.